This TCR beta chain was sequenced during a study of early T cells in non-severe SARS-CoV-2 infection. Study at large: Sequencing was performed on bulk RNA from unsorted whole blood, leaving chains unpaired. Overall study results and limits: Anti-spike CD8 specificities were favored by VDJdb matching, whose results missed private and CD4 specificities.

Individual cDNA molecules each received unique molecular identifiers attached to them. From the 5' RACE reads, TCRdb called clonotypes with MiXCR, one entry per CDR3 protein. Among roughly 65,000 distinct CDR3 sequences listed, 10% to 15% were seen once. Trimming at V came to 2 bases and at J to 6 bases, leaving 7 bases not matched to a gene. Per the germline V gene, CDR1 is SGHAT and CDR2 is FQNNGV. The CDR3 extends over 16 amino acids. A remark on this clonotype: Its antigen is not identified.

V is TRBV11-2 and J is TRBJ2-1, with 10 bases aligning to TRBD2. This receptor was taken from an adult who was a healthcare worker with PCR-confirmed SARS-CoV-2 infection or an uninfected control (not recorded which). The sample comprised whole blood. The DNA of the CDR3 is TGTGCCAGCAGCTTACCAACTAGCGGGAATAGCAATGAGCAGTTCTTC. This translates into CASSLPTSGNSNEQFF.